These 24 T cell receptor beta chains were sequenced from one sample in a study of OX40 agonist ivuxolimab in advanced cancers. Sequenced by immunoSEQ multiplex PCR; TCRdb stores in-frame clones only, minus some. The data contain some 66,000 clones, roughly 84% of them singletons. The starting material was CD4+ or CD8+ T cells sorted from blood, obtained in a trial of the OX40 agonist ivuxolimab. The origin of the receptors is an adult with an advanced solid tumor such as melanoma, head and neck, liver or kidney cancer.

This rearrangement joins TRBV7-2 to TRBJ2-1; 7 bases agree with TRBD2. The CDR3 has 12 residues. Germline V gene sequence: CDR1 SGHTA, CDR2 FQGNSA. Unmatched junction bases numbered 1, after V lost 4 bases and J lost 7 bases. CDR3 protein: CASSWTRNEQFF. The CDR3 DNA reads TGTGCCAGCAGCTGGACTAGAAATGAGCAGTTCTTC.

The chain couples TRBV6-5 to TRBJ1-1; tentatively, D is TRBD1 (5 bases). CDR1 MNHEY and CDR2 SVGAGI come from the germline V gene. Trimming took off 0 bases at V and 5 bases at J, with 10 bases between the two ends. The CDR3 totals 14 residues. The DNA of the CDR3 is TGTGCCAGCAGTTACTCGAGAGGGGAAACTGAAGCTTTCTTT. Translated, it gives CASSYSRGETEAFF.

The rearrangement joins TRBV6-6 to TRBJ1-5; D not certain. Germline V gene data show CDR1 as MNHNY and CDR2 as SVGAGI (reference sequence). This CDR3 has 12 amino acids. Deletions cut 5 bases from V and 3 bases from J, with 5 bases between. For the CDR3, the DNA is TGTGCCAGCAGTCGATCCAATCAGCCCCAGCATTTT. Protein: CASSRSNQPQHF.

The chain employs TRBV11-1 and TRBJ1-2; a possible D gene is TRBD1 (5 bases). Between the trimmed V and J ends, which lost 4 bases and 0 bases, there was a span of 9 bases. From germline, CDR1 is SGHAT and CDR2 FQDESV (reference sequence). The CDR3 consists of 14 residues. CDR3 region: CASSSGRANYGYTF. CDR3 bases: TGTGCCAGCAGCTCAGGGAGGGCTAACTATGGCTACACCTTC.

This clone was seen more than once but under ten times. This chain connects TRBV2 to TRBJ2-2; D is possibly TRBD1 or TRBD2 (5 bases each). Trimming took 4 bases from V and 7 from J, leaving 10 bases between them. Germline V gene data show CDR1 as SNHLY and CDR2 as FYNNEI. This CDR3 is built from 13 residues. The CDR3 sequence is CASSVEGLGELFF. The CDR3 DNA reads as TGTGCCAGCAGTGTTGAGGGGCTCGGGGAGCTGTTTTTT.

This chain connects TRBV28 to TRBJ2-5; 7 bases fit TRBD1. The J call is in doubt because the DNA end fits TRBJ2-7 better. Germline V gives CDR1 MDHEN, CDR2 SYDVKM. This CDR3 is built from 13 residues. Here the CDR3 DNA reads TGTGCCAGCAGTTTCGGGACAGACTACGAGCAGTACTTC. This codes for CASSFGTDYEQYF.

The rearrangement links TRBV6-1 to TRBJ2-2; TRBD1 is a possible D gene (5 bases). CDR1 and CDR2 from the germline V gene are MNHNS and SASEGT. This CDR3 is built from 14 residues. The V end was cut by 7 bases, the J end by 6 bases, with 15 bases between. DNA for the CDR3: TGTGCCAGCAATCCAGGGTGGTTATCCGGGGAGCTGTTTTTT. Translated: CASNPGWLSGELFF.

V gene TRBV7-2 combines with J gene TRBJ2-1, with D unresolved. Between the trimmed V and J ends, which lost 0 bases and 5 bases, there was a span of 11 bases. The CDR3 is 15 amino acids. Looked up from germline, CDR1 is SGHTA and CDR2 is FQGNSA. DNA of the CDR3: TGTGCCAGCAGCTTAGCAGGATCGGTAAACAATGAGCAGTTCTTC. It is translated as CASSLAGSVNNEQFF.

CDR3 in amino acids: CASSRTGTYGYTF. CDR3 in DNA: TGTGCCAGCAGTCGAACAGGAACCTATGGCTACACCTTC. The chain is built from TRBV5-4 and TRBJ1-2; D might be TRBD1 (5 bases). Trimming removed 5 bases from V and 4 bases from J, with 12 bases in between. This CDR3 is 13 amino acids long. The germline V gene encodes CDR1 SGHNT and CDR2 YYREEE (reference sequence).

This clone appeared a single time. The V call is TRBV28, the J call TRBJ1-6; D unresolved. With 5 bases removed from V and 11 bases from J, the gap between germline ends came to 13 bases. This CDR3 region has 13 residues. Germline lookup yields CDR1 MDHEN and CDR2 SYDVKM. CDR3 amino acids: CASSQQLRPPLHF. CDR3 in DNA: TGTGCCAGCAGTCAACAGCTGAGGCCACCCCTCCACTTT.

The V and J genes are TRBV2 and TRBJ1-4, with TRBD1 as a possible D gene (5 bases). With 6 bases removed from V and 4 bases from J, the gap between germline ends came to 18 bases. The CDR3 is 16 amino acids. Germline-derived CDR1 and CDR2 are SNHLY and FYNNEI. CDR3 sequence reads: CASRGGGAAFNEKLFF. DNA of the CDR3: TGTGCCAGCAGGGGGGGTGGCGCGGCCTTTAATGAAAAACTGTTTTTT.

The chain uses TRBV9 and TRBJ2-3, with 7 bases matching TRBD2. The CDR3 totals 16 residues. With 0 bases clipped from V and 3 bases from J, the junction kept 7 bases outside the gene matches. Per the germline V gene, CDR1 is SGDLS and CDR2 is YYNGEE. The chain's CDR3 is CASSVAGGRGTDTQYF. The CDR3 DNA is TGTGCCAGCAGCGTAGCTGGCGGGAGAGGGACAGATACGCAGTATTTT.

This clone was seen just once. The chain has TRBV7-2 and TRBJ2-1; weak D call: TRBD1 (5 bases). Per the germline V gene, CDR1 is SGHTA and CDR2 is FQGNSA. The CDR3 runs 13 residues. Trimming removed 1 base at V and 6 bases at J, with 7 bases between. The CDR3 nucleotides are TGTGCCAGCAGCTTAGGGACACCCAATGAGCAGTTCTTC. Amino acid sequence: CASSLGTPNEQFF.

A single count supports this clone. This chain links TRBV6-5 with TRBJ1-2; possible D gene TRBD1, 5 bases. The CDR3 loop spans 14 amino acids. The germline V and J ends were trimmed by 0 bases and 4 bases, with 9 bases remaining between them. CDR1 and CDR2 from the germline V gene are MNHEY and SVGAGI. CDR3 protein: CASSYSGPSYGYTF. The CDR3 DNA is TGTGCCAGCAGTTACTCGGGACCTTCCTATGGCTACACCTTC.

V and J are TRBV6-1 and TRBJ2-7; 8 bases align to TRBD2. Germline CDR1 and CDR2: MNHNS and SASEGT. The CDR3 spans 13 residues. Germline trimming cut 7 bases from V and 2 bases from J; bases unmatched to any gene: 4. In nucleotides, the CDR3 is TGTGCCAGCAAACTAGCGGACACCTACGAGCAGTACTTC. Amino acid sequence: CASKLADTYEQYF.

The V and J genes are TRBV4-1 and TRBJ2-3; 13 positions match TRBD2. V dropped 4 bases and J dropped 1; count of bases not matched to a gene: 5. The CDR3 runs 17 residues. The germline V gene has CDR1 MGHRA and CDR2 YSYEKL. CDR3 nucleotide sequence: TGCGCCAGCAGCCGGGGCGGACTAGCGGGAGGCACAGATACGCAGTATTTT. It is translated as CASSRGGLAGGTDTQYF.

The V call is TRBV18, the J call TRBJ2-7; D perhaps matches TRBD1 (6 bases). The length of the CDR3 is 14 residues. Trimming removed 0 bases from V and 3 bases from J, with 9 bases in between. CDR1 KGHSH and CDR2 LQKENI come from the germline V gene. CDR3 bases: TGTGCCAGCTCACCACCGGGACAAGTCTACGAGCAGTACTTC. Translated, it gives CASSPPGQVYEQYF.

This sequence joins TRBV5-1 and TRBJ2-7; D remains unclear. Trimming took off 0 bases at V and 2 bases at J, with 12 bases between the two ends. This CDR3 has 15 amino acids. Germline V gives CDR1 SGHRS, CDR2 YFSETQ. CDR3 sequence reads: CASSLDPVTTYEQYF. CDR3 bases: TGCGCCAGCAGCTTGGATCCTGTCACCACCTACGAGCAGTACTTC.

This chain connects TRBV6-1 to TRBJ2-7; possible D gene TRBD2, 5 bases. The CDR3 has 14 residues. Trimming took off 2 bases at V and 3 bases at J, with 11 bases between the two ends. Looked up from germline, CDR1 is MNHNS and CDR2 is SASEGT. CDR3 coding DNA: TGTGCCAGCAGTGAACAGCGGAAGATCTACGAGCAGTACTTC. Protein sequence: CASSEQRKIYEQYF.

The chain joins TRBV28 to TRBJ1-1; 7 bases fit TRBD1. Trimming removed 5 bases from V and 3 bases from J; junction bases left unmatched: 3. The CDR3 is 13 amino acids. Germline loops: CDR1 MDHEN, CDR2 SYDVKM. CDR3: CASSRQGHTEAFF. The CDR3 coding sequence is TGTGCCAGCAGTCGACAGGGACACACTGAAGCTTTCTTT.

This sequence joins TRBV10-3 and TRBJ2-3; TRBD1 matches 9 bases. Germline V gives CDR1 ENHRY, CDR2 SYGVKD. This CDR3 region has 13 residues. V gave up 9 bases and J gave up 4 bases; unmatched junction bases: 5. Written as DNA, the CDR3 is TGTGCCATTGGGACAGGGATAGCAGATACGCAGTATTTT. Translation: CAIGTGIADTQYF.

The J gene is TRBJ1-2, the V gene TRBV27; TRBD1 is a possible D gene (5 bases). V was pared by 8 bases and J by 6 bases, with 25 bases between. CDR3 length equals 16 residues. Germline loops: CDR1 MNHEY, CDR2 SMNVEV (reference sequence). The CDR3 DNA is TGTGCCAGCCTACCTCGCTCCGGGTATCAAGGGGATGGCTACACCTTC. Its translation: CASLPRSGYQGDGYTF.

The chain is built from TRBV28 and TRBJ2-7; D not resolved. CDR3 length equals 16 residues. With 2 bases removed from V and 6 bases from J, the gap between germline ends came to 20 bases. Per germline, CDR1 MDHEN and CDR2 SYDVKM. The DNA for the CDR3 is TGTGCCAGCAGTTTAGGGTTCGGACGGGTTGACACCGAGCAGTACTTC. Protein: CASSLGFGRVDTEQYF.

The chain is built from TRBV6-5 and TRBJ2-2; 8 nucleotides align to TRBD1. There are 16 residues in the CDR3. The ends lost 0 bases at V and 4 bases at J; junction bases unmatched: 4. Looked up from germline, CDR1 is MNHEY and CDR2 is SVGAGI. CDR3 nucleotide sequence: TGTGCCAGCAGTTACTCGCCAGGGGGCCGCACCGGGGAGCTGTTTTTT. This encodes CASSYSPGGRTGELFF.